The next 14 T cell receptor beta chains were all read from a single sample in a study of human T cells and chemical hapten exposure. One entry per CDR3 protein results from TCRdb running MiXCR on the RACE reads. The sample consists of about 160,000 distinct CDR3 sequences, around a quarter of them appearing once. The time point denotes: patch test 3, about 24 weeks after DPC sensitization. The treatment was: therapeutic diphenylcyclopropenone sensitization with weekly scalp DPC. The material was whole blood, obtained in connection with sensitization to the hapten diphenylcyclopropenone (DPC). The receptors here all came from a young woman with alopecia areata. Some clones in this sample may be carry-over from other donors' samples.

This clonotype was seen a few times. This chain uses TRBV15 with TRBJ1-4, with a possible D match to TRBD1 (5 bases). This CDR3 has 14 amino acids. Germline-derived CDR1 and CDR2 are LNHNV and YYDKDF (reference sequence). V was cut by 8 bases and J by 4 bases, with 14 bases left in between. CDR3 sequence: CATRELGDNEKLFF. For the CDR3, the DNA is TGTGCCACCCGAGAGTTGGGGGATAATGAAAAACTGTTTTTT.

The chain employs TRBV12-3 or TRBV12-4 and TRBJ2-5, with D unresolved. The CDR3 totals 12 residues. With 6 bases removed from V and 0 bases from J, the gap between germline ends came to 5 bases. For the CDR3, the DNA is TGTGCCAGCAGCCAGTACCAAGAGACCCAGTACTTC. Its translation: CASSQYQETQYF.

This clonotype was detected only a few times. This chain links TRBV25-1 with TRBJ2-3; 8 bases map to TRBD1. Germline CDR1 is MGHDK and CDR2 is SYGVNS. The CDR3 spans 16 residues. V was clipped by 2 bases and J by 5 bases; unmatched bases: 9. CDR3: CASSEEDRELGDTQYF. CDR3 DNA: TGTGCCAGCAGTGAAGAGGACAGGGAGTTAGGAGATACGCAGTATTTT. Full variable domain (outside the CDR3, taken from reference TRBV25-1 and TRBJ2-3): EADIYQTPRYLVIGTGKKITLECSQTMGHDKMYWYQQDPGMELHLIHYSYGVNSTEKGDLSSESTVSRIRTEHFPLTLESARPSHTSQYLCASSEEDRELGDTQYFGPGTRLTVL.

CDR3 residues: CASSAAPDDSGELFF. Here the CDR3 DNA reads TGTGCCAGCAGCGCCGCCCCGGACGACTCCGGGGAGCTGTTTTTT. This rearrangement joins TRBV9 to TRBJ2-2; D is undetermined. CDR3 size: 15 residues. Germline V gene sequence: CDR1 SGDLS, CDR2 YYNGEE. V was cut by 3 bases and J by 6 bases, with 15 bases left in between. Together with reference TRBV9 and TRBJ2-2, the CDR3 gives the full variable domain: DSGVTQTPKHLITATGQRVTLRCSPRSGDLSVYWYQQSLDQGLQFLIQYYNGEERAKGNILERFSAQQFPDLHSELNLSSLELGDSALYFCASSAAPDDSGELFFGEGSRLTVL.

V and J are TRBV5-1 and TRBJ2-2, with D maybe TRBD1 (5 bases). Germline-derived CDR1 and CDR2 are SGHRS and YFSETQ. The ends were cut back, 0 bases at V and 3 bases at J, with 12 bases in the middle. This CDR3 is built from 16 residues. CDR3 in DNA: TGCGCCAGCAGCTTGGGTATTGGGGCGTACACCGGGGAGCTGTTTTTT. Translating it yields CASSLGIGAYTGELFF.

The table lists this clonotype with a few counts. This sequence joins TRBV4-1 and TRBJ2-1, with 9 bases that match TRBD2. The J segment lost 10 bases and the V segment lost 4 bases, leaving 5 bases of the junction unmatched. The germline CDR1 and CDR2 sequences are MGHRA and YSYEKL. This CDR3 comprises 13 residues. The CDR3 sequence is CASSRGSGGEQFF. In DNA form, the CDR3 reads TGCGCCAGCAGCCGCGGTAGCGGGGGCGAGCAGTTCTTC.

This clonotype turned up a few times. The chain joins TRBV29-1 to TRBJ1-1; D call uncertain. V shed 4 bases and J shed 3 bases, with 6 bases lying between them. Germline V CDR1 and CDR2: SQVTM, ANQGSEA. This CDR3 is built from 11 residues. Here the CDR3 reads CSVGTHTEAFF. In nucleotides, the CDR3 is TGCAGCGTTGGGACCCACACTGAAGCTTTCTTT.

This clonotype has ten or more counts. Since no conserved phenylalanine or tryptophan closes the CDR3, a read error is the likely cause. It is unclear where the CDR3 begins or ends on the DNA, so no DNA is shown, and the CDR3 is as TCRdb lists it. CDR3 sequence reads: CAISTTQIG. The V call is TRBV10-3, the J call TRBJ1-6. The CDR3 sequence runs 9 residues, both termini included. The germline V gene has CDR1 ENHRY and CDR2 SYGVKD.

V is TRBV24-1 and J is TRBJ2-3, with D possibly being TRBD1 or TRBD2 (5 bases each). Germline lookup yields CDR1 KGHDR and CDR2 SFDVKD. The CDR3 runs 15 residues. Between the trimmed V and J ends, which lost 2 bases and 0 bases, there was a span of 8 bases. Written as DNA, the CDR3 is TGTGCCACCAGTGATTGGGACGGGAGCACAGATACGCAGTATTTT. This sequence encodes CATSDWDGSTDTQYF.

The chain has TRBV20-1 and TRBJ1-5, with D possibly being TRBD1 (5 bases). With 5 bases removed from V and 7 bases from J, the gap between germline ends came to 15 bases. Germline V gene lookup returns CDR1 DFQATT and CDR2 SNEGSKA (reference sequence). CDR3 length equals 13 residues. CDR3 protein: CSALSREGQPQHF. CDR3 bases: TGCAGTGCTCTGTCCAGGGAGGGGCAGCCCCAGCATTTT.

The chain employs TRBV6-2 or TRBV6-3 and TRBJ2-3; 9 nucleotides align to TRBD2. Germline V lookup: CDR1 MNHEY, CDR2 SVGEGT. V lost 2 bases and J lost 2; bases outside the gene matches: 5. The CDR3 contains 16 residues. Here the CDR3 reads CASSYPSGGITDTQYF. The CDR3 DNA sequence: TGTGCCAGCAGTTACCCCAGCGGGGGGATCACAGATACGCAGTATTTT.

The CDR3 DNA sequence: TGTGCCACCAGCAGAGATCCTCTGGGGCTCCACTACAATGAGCAGTTCTTC. It yields the protein CATSRDPLGLHYNEQFF. The rearrangement uses TRBV15 and TRBJ2-1; tentatively, D is TRBD1 (5 bases). The CDR3 totals 17 residues. V was trimmed by 0 bases and J by 3 bases, leaving 15 bases between them. Per the germline V gene, CDR1 is LNHNV and CDR2 is YYDKDF (reference sequence).

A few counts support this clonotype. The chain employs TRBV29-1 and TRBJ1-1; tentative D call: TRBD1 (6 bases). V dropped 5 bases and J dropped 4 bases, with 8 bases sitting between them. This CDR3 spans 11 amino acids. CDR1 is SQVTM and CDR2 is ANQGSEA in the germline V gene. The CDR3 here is CSVLRGTEAFF. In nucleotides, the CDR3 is TGCAGCGTTCTCAGGGGCACTGAAGCTTTCTTT.

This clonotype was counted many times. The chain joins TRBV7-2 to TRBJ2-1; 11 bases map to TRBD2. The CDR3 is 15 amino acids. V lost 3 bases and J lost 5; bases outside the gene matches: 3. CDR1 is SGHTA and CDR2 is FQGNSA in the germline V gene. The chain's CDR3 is CASSFTSGSHNEQFF. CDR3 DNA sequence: TGTGCCAGCAGCTTTACTAGCGGGAGTCACAATGAGCAGTTCTTC. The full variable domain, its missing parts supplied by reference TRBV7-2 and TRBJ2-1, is GAGVSQSPSNKVTEKGKDVELRCDPISGHTALYWYRQSLGQGLEFLIYFQGNSAPDKSGLPSDRFSAERTGGSVSTLTIQRTQQEDSAVYLCASSFTSGSHNEQFFGPGTRLTVL.